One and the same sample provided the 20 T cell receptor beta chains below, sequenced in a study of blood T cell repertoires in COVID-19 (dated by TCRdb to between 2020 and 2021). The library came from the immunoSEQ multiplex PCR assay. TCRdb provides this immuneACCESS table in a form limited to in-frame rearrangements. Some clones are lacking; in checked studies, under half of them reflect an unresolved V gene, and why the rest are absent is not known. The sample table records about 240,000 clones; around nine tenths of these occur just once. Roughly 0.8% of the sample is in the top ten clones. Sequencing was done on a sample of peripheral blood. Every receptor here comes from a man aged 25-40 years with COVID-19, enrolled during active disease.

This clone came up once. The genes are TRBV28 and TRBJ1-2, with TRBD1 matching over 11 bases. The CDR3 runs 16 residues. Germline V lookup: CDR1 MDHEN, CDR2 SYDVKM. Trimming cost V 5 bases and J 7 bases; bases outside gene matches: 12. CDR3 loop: CASSPGTGGVSAGYTF. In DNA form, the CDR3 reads TGTGCCAGCAGTCCCGGGACAGGGGGGGTTAGTGCTGGCTACACCTTC.

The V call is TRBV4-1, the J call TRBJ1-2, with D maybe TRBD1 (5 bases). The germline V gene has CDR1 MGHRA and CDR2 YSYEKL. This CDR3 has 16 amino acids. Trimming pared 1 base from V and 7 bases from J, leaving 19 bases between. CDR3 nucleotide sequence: TGCGCCAGCAGCCAAGTCCGCCCAGGGCGCGATTTTGGCTACACCTTC. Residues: CASSQVRPGRDFGYTF.

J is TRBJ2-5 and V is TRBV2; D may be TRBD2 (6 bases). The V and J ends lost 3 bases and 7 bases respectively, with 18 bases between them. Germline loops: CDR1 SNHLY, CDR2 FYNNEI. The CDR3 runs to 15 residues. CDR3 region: CASSEGTTSLATQYF. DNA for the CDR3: TGTGCCAGCAGTGAGGGAACCACTAGCCTAGCGACCCAGTACTTC.

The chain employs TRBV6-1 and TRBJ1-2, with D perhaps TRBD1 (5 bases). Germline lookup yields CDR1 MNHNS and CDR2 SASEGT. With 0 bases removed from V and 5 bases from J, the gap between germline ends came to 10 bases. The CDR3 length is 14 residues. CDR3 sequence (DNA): TGTGCCAGCAGTGAAGCCAGGGCTACTTATGGCTACACCTTC. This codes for CASSEARATYGYTF.

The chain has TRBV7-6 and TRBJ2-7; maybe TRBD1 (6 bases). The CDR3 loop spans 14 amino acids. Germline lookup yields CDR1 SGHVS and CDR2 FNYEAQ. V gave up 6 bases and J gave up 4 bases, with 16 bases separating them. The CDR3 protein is CASRVQGYRYEQYF. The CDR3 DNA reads TGTGCCAGCAGAGTACAGGGCTACCGGTACGAGCAGTACTTC. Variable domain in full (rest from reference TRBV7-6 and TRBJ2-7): GAGVSQSPRYKVTKRGQDVALRCDPISGHVSLYWYRQALGQGPEFLTYFNYEAQQDKSGLPNDRFSAERPEGSISTLTIQRTEQRDSAMYRCASRVQGYRYEQYFGPGTRLTVT.

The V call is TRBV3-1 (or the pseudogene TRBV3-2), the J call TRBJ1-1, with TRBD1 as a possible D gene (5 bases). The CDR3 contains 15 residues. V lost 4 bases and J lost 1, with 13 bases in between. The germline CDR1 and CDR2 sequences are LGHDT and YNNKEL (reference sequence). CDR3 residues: CASSRKIDRNTEAFF. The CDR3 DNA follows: TGTGCCAGCAGCCGGAAAATAGACAGGAACACTGAAGCTTTCTTT.

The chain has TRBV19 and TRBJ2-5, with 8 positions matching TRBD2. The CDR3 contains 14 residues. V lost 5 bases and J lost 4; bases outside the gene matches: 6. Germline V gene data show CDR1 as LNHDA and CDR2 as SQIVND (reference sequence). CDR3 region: CASSAGTRGETQYF. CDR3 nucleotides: TGTGCCAGTAGTGCCGGGACTAGGGGAGAGACCCAGTACTTC.

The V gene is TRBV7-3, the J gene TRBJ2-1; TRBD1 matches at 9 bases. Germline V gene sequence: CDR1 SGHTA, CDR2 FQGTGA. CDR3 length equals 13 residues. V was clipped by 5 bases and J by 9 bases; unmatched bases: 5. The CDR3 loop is CASSTTGGSEQFF. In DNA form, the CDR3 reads TGTGCCAGCAGCACAACAGGGGGCAGTGAGCAGTTCTTC.

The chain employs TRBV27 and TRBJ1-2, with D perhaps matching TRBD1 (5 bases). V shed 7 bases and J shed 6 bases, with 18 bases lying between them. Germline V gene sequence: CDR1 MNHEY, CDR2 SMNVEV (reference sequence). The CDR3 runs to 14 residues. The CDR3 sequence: CASKAQGYGDGYTF. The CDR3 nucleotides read TGTGCCAGCAAAGCCCAGGGCTATGGGGATGGCTACACCTTC.

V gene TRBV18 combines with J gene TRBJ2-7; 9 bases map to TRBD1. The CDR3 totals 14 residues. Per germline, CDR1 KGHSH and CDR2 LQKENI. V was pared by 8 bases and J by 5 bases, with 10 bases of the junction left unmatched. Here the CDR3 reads CASTRGTGPHEQYF. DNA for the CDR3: TGTGCCAGCACGAGGGGGACAGGGCCCCACGAGCAGTACTTC.

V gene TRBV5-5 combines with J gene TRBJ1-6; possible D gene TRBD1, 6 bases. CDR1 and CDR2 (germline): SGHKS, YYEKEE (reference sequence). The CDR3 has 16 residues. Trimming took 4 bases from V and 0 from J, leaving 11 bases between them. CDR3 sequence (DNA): TGTGCCAGCAGCGGGGCGGGGGCCTCCTATAATTCACCCCTCCACTTT. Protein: CASSGAGASYNSPLHF. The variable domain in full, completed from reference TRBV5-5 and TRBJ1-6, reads DAGVTQSPTHLIKTRGQQVTLRCSPISGHKSVSWYQQVLGQGPQFIFQYYEKEERGRGNFPDRFSARQFPNYSSELNVNALLLGDSALYLCASSGAGASYNSPLHFGNGTRLTVT.

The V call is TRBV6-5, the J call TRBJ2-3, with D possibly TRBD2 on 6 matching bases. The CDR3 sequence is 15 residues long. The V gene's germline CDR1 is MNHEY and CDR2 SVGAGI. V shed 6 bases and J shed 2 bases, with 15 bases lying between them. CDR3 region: CASRSQRVPTDTQYF. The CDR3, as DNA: TGTGCCAGCAGAAGCCAGCGGGTACCCACAGATACGCAGTATTTT.

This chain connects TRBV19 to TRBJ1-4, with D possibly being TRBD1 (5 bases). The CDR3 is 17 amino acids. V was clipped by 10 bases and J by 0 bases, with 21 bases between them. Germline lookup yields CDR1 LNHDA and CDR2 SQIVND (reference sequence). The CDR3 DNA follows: TGTGCCACAGAATACTTAAGAGGGACTGCAACTAATGAAAAACTGTTTTTT. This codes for CATEYLRGTATNEKLFF.

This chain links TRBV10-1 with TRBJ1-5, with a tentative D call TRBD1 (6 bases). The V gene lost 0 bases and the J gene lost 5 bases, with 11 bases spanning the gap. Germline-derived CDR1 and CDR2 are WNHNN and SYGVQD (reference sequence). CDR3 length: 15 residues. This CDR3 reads CASSESNRAHQPQHF. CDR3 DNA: TGCGCCAGCAGTGAGTCGAACAGGGCCCATCAGCCCCAGCATTTT.

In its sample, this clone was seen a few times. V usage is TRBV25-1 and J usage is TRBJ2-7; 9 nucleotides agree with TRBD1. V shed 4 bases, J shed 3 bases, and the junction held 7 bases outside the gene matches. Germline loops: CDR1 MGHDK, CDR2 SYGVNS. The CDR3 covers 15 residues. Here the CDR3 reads CASSAGQGTYYEQYF. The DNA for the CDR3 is TGTGCCAGCAGTGCGGGACAGGGAACTTACTACGAGCAGTACTTC.

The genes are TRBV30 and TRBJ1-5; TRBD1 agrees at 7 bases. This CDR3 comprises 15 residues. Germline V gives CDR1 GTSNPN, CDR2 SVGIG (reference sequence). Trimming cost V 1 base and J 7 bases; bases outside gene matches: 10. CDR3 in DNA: TGTGCCTGGAGTGACAAGACAGGGTCGGGACAGCCCCAGCATTTT. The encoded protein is CAWSDKTGSGQPQHF.

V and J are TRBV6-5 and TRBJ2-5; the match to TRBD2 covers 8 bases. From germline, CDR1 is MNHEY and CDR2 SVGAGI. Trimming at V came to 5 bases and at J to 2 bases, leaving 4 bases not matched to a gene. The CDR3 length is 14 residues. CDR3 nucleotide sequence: TGTGCCAGCAGTAGCGGGGGAGTACAAGAGACCCAGTACTTC. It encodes CASSSGGVQETQYF.

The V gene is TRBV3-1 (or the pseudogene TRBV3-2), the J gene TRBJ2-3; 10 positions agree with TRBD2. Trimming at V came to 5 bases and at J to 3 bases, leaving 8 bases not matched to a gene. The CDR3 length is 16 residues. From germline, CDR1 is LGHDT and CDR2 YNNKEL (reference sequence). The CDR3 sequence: CASSYLAGGETDTQYF. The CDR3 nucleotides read TGTGCCAGCAGCTATTTAGCGGGGGGAGAAACAGATACGCAGTATTTT.

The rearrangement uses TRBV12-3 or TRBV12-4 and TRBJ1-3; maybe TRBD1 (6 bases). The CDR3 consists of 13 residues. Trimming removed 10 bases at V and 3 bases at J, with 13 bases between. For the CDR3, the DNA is TGTGCCACCGCGACAGGAGGTGGAAACACCATATATTTT. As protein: CATATGGGNTIYF.

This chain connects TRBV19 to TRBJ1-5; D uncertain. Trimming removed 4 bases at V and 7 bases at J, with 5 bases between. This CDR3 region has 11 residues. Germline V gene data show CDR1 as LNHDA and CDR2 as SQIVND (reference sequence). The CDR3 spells CASSNTQPQHF. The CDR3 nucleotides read TGTGCCAGTAGTAACACCCAGCCCCAGCATTTT.